This T cell receptor (beta chain) derives from a study of CD8+ T cells in alopecia areata. Across the whole study: Treated patients received oral tofacitinib, 5 to 10 mg twice daily.

V was pared by 4 bases and J by 8 bases, with 7 bases of the junction left unmatched. Germline V gives CDR1 SGHRS, CDR2 YFSETQ. CDR3 length equals 15 residues. Documented treatment: oral pan-JAK inhibitor, 5-10 mg twice daily. Alopecia areata patients had lesional scalp punch biopsies and peripheral blood taken from them. Sorting from PBMCs produced CD4+ and CD8+ T cells. Whole-study results and caveats: Clonality in lesional scalp, especially alopecia totalis/universalis, exceeded that of normal scalp.

In each case, RNA was isolated and then reverse transcribed into cDNA as the sequencing template. Libraries were prepared by immunoSEQ multiplex PCR; TCRdb keeps only in-frame clonotypes and omits some of them. Of roughly 220,000 clones detected, approximately 72% appear once; the ten largest clones hold roughly 1.2%. This clone showed up just a few times. Its cognate antigen is unknown. The clonotype originates from a human donor with alopecia areata. This chain links TRBV5-1 with TRBJ2-1, with 12 bases fitting TRBD2. The sample here was CD4+ T cells sorted from blood, taken between weeks 43 and 45, from a patient treated with tofacitinib. CDR3 coding DNA: TGCGCCAGCAGCCAATCGACTAGCGGGGGCGATGAGCAGTTCTTC. This sequence encodes CASSQSTSGGDEQFF.